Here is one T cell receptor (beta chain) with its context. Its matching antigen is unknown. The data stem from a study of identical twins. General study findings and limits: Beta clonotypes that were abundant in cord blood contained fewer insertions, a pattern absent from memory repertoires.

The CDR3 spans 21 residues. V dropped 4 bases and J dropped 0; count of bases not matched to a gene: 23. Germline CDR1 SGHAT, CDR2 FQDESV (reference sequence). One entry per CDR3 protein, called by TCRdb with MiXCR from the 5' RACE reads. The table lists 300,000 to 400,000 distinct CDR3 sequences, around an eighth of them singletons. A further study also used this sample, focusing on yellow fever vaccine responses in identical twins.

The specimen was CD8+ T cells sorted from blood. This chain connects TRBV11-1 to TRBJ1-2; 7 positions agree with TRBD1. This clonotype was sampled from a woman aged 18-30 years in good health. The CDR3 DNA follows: TGTGCCAGCAGCTCCTCATTTGGGCACCCGGACAACGGACAGGCTAACTATGGCTACACCTTC. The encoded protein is CASSSSFGHPDNGQANYGYTF.